This TCR beta chain was identified in a study of healthy donors' naive CD4 and CD8 T cells. Deletions cut 5 bases from V and 0 bases from J, with 8 bases between. CDR3 length equals 12 residues. Per the germline V gene, CDR1 is DFQATT and CDR2 is SNEGSKA (reference sequence). Each TCR library used around 500 ng of total RNA and a linear amplification protocol. Via MiXCR, TCRdb re-called the reads, giving one row per CDR3 protein. The top ten clones hold roughly 2.4% of a sample with approximately 200,000 distinct CDR3 sequences, 74% of them seen once. This rearrangement joins TRBV20-1 to TRBJ2-7; no firm D call. This clonotype was obtained from a pool of human donors in good health; the sample pools cells from several healthy donors. The sequenced sample consisted of naive CD4+ and CD8+ T cells sorted from blood, pooled from several donors. As DNA, the CDR3 is TGCAGTGCTCTGACTCGCTCCTACGAGCAGTACTTC. It yields the protein CSALTRSYEQYF.